Listed below are T cell receptor beta chains from one sample, sequenced in a study of vaccination and CD4 T cells after COVID-19. The antigens these receptors bind are not known. TCRdb passed the PCR reads through MiXCR, listing each CDR3 protein once. The sample consists of 24,000 or so distinct CDR3 sequences, under 70% of them appearing once. Sequenced input: CD4+ T cells from blood, cultured in vitro. The receptors here all came from a human donor who had recovered from COVID-19. The CDR3 runs from the conserved cysteine through the conserved F or W. The order of the fields is J gene, clone size, D gene, V gene, CDR3 protein, CDR3 DNA. The D gene is left open where the match is weak. Not all rows give a size; the values are once, few, many and, for expanded clones, a class.

J: TRBJ2-7
size: .
D: .
V: TRBV25-1
CDR3: CASSDDPREYEQYF
DNA: TGTGCCAGCAGTGATGACCCCCGGGAGTACGAGCAGTACTTC

J: TRBJ2-5
size: .
D: .
V: TRBV7-2
CDR3: CASSLNGIGMTQYF
DNA: TGTGCCAGCAGCTTAAATGGAATCGGCATGACCCAGTACTTC

J: TRBJ2-2
size: .
D: TRBD2
V: TRBV6-1
CDR3: CASSTGTRNTGELFF
DNA: TGTGCCAGCAGCACCGGGACTAGAAACACCGGGGAGCTGTTTTTT

J: TRBJ1-2
size: .
D: .
V: TRBV5-6
CDR3: CASTPGRQLYGYTF
DNA: TGTGCCAGCACCCCGGGACGCCAGCTCTATGGCTACACCTTC

J: TRBJ2-3
size: once
D: .
V: TRBV20-1
CDR3: CSASGTGWADTQYF
DNA: TGCAGTGCTAGCGGCACCGGATGGGCAGATACGCAGTATTTT

J: TRBJ2-3
size: few
D: .
V: TRBV18
CDR3: CASSPRETTDTQYF
DNA: TGTGCCAGCTCACCACGGGAGACCACAGATACGCAGTATTTT

J: TRBJ2-5
size: few
D: TRBD2
V: TRBV7-2
CDR3: CASSRTSGGFGETQYF
DNA: TGTGCCAGCAGCCGGACTAGCGGGGGGTTTGGGGAGACCCAGTACTTC

J: TRBJ1-4
size: few
D: .
V: TRBV15
CDR3: CATSREKAFLPGKLFF
DNA: TGTGCCACCAGCAGAGAAAAGGCCTTCTTACCGGGAAAACTGTTTTTT

J: TRBJ2-1
size: few
D: TRBD2
V: TRBV19
CDR3: CASRDPGTSANEQFF
DNA: TGTGCCAGTCGAGACCCCGGGACTAGCGCGAATGAGCAGTTCTTC

J: TRBJ2-7
size: .
D: .
V: TRBV15
CDR3: CATRSGDGTYEQYF
DNA: TGTGCCACCAGGTCTGGAGACGGAACCTACGAGCAGTACTTC

J: TRBJ2-3
size: .
D: TRBD1
V: TRBV7-2
CDR3: CASSLSGGRTDTQYF
DNA: TGTGCCAGCAGCTTATCAGGGGGTCGCACAGATACGCAGTATTTT

J: TRBJ1-2
size: .
D: TRBD1
V: TRBV19
CDR3: CASTETGFRGYTF
DNA: TGTGCCAGTACCGAGACAGGGTTTAGAGGCTACACCTTC

J: TRBJ1-2
size: .
D: TRBD1
V: TRBV7-9
CDR3: CASSSRTGSGYTF
DNA: TGTGCCAGCAGCTCACGGACAGGGAGTGGCTACACCTTC

J: TRBJ1-1
size: .
D: TRBD1
V: TRBV6-1
CDR3: CASRRTGSAEAFF
DNA: TGTGCCAGCAGACGGACAGGGTCCGCTGAAGCTTTCTTT

J: TRBJ2-7
size: few
D: TRBD1
V: TRBV7-8
CDR3: CASSLDTGQGYEQYF
DNA: TGCGCCAGCAGCTTGGATACGGGACAGGGCTACGAGCAGTACTTC

J: TRBJ1-4
size: few
D: TRBD1
V: TRBV7-2
CDR3: CASSPWSRGGEKLFF
DNA: TGTGCCAGCAGCCCGTGGTCCAGGGGGGGGGAAAAACTGTTTTTT

J: TRBJ1-1
size: .
D: .
V: TRBV7-6
CDR3: CASSSPPEGTEAFF
DNA: TGTGCCAGCAGCTCACCGCCGGAGGGCACTGAAGCTTTCTTT

J: TRBJ1-1
size: .
D: .
V: TRBV20-1
CDR3: CGARVTTDYTEAFF
DNA: TGCGGTGCTAGAGTCACAACCGATTACACTGAAGCTTTCTTT

J: TRBJ2-7
size: .
D: TRBD2
V: TRBV11-3
CDR3: CASSTPWTSGEPYEQYF
DNA: TGTGCCAGCAGCACCCCCTGGACTAGCGGAGAACCCTACGAGCAGTACTTC

J: TRBJ2-3
size: .
D: .
V: TRBV20-1
CDR3: CSAIPGPSPTDTQYF
DNA: TGCAGTGCTATTCCGGGACCTTCCCCCACAGATACGCAGTATTTT

J: TRBJ1-2
size: few
D: .
V: TRBV19
CDR3: CASSLGQNPNYGYTF
DNA: TGTGCCAGTAGTTTAGGACAGAATCCTAACTATGGCTACACCTTC

J: TRBJ1-1
size: .
D: TRBD1
V: TRBV19
CDR3: CASSISGGGRAFF
DNA: TGTGCCAGTAGTATCTCAGGGGGAGGAAGAGCTTTCTTT

J: TRBJ2-7
size: .
D: TRBD2
V: TRBV6-2/TRBV6-3
CDR3: CASAGLAGGPYEQYF
DNA: TGTGCCAGCGCGGGACTAGCGGGGGGGCCATACGAGCAGTACTTC

J: TRBJ1-5
size: few
D: .
V: TRBV7-2
CDR3: CASSRGGGSAQPQHF
DNA: TGTGCCAGCAGCCGGGGCGGGGGTTCTGCTCAGCCCCAGCATTTT

J: TRBJ1-2
size: .
D: .
V: TRBV5-4
CDR3: CASSSPGNGYTF
DNA: TGTGCCAGCAGCTCCCCTGGTAATGGCTACACCTTC

J: TRBJ1-1
size: once
D: TRBD1
V: TRBV15
CDR3: CATSRSGQGGPEAFF
DNA: TGTGCCACCAGCAGATCGGGACAGGGAGGCCCTGAAGCTTTCTTT

J: TRBJ2-1
size: .
D: .
V: TRBV5-4
CDR3: CASSLGGGAYNEQFF
DNA: TGTGCCAGCAGCTTGGGGGGGGGCGCCTACAATGAGCAGTTCTTC

J: TRBJ2-2
size: .
D: .
V: TRBV20-1
CDR3: CSASTVTGELFF
DNA: TGCAGTGCTAGCACAGTAACCGGGGAGCTGTTTTTT

J: TRBJ2-7
size: few
D: .
V: TRBV20-1
CDR3: CSASRGNYEQYF
DNA: TGCAGTGCTAGTCGAGGGAATTACGAGCAGTACTTC

J: TRBJ1-5
size: few
D: TRBD1
V: TRBV2
CDR3: CASGRQGDQPQHF
DNA: TGTGCCAGCGGCCGGCAGGGGGATCAGCCCCAGCATTTT

J: TRBJ1-1
size: .
D: TRBD1
V: TRBV6-4
CDR3: CASREQGEATEAFF
DNA: TGTGCCAGCAGGGAACAGGGGGAGGCCACTGAAGCTTTCTTT

J: TRBJ1-2
size: once
D: .
V: TRBV9
CDR3: CASSVGGTPSRYTF
DNA: TGTGCCAGCAGCGTGGGGGGGACCCCGAGTCGCTACACCTTC

J: TRBJ1-2
size: few
D: .
V: TRBV7-9
CDR3: CASSLARGSGYTF
DNA: TGTGCCAGCAGCTTAGCCAGGGGCAGTGGCTACACCTTC

J: TRBJ1-2
size: .
D: .
V: TRBV7-8
CDR3: CASSLRGGSNYGYTF
DNA: TGTGCCAGCAGCTTAAGGGGGGGCTCCAACTATGGCTACACCTTC

J: TRBJ1-1
size: .
D: .
V: TRBV6-1
CDR3: CASSPPGGVEAFF
DNA: TGTGCCAGCAGCCCCCCCGGCGGGGTTGAAGCTTTCTTT

J: TRBJ2-2
size: once
D: TRBD2
V: TRBV27
CDR3: CASTLKGTSGSYFISTGELFF
DNA: TGTGCCAGCACCCTTAAGGGTACTAGCGGGAGTTACTTTATTAGCACCGGGGAGCTGTTTTTT

J: TRBJ2-3
size: .
D: .
V: TRBV4-1
CDR3: CASSRAETSTDTQYF
DNA: TGCGCCAGCAGCCGGGCGGAGACTAGCACAGATACGCAGTATTTT

J: TRBJ2-5
size: .
D: TRBD1
V: TRBV6-1
CDR3: CASRGTGGPETQYF
DNA: TGTGCCAGCAGGGGGACAGGGGGGCCAGAGACCCAGTACTTC

J: TRBJ1-6
size: few
D: TRBD1
V: TRBV7-2
CDR3: CASSPRTGGNSPLHF
DNA: TGTGCCAGCAGCCCACGGACAGGGGGTAATTCACCCCTCCACTTT

J: TRBJ1-1
size: .
D: .
V: TRBV7-2
CDR3: CASSYVVNTEAFF
DNA: TGTGCCAGCAGCTACGTGGTGAACACTGAAGCTTTCTTT

J: TRBJ1-1
size: .
D: .
V: TRBV15
CDR3: CATSRGVNTEAFF
DNA: TGTGCCACCAGCAGAGGAGTGAACACTGAAGCTTTCTTT

J: TRBJ2-7
size: .
D: TRBD1
V: TRBV11-1
CDR3: CASSSQGGYEQYF
DNA: TGTGCCAGCAGTTCACAGGGGGGCTACGAGCAGTACTTC

J: TRBJ2-2
size: .
D: .
V: TRBV7-2
CDR3: CASSPSRTGELFF
DNA: TGTGCCAGCAGCCCCTCCAGGACCGGGGAGCTGTTTTTT

J: TRBJ2-3
size: .
D: .
V: TRBV7-2
CDR3: CASSPSRSTDTQYF
DNA: TGTGCCAGCAGTCCATCCCGGTCCACAGATACGCAGTATTTT

J: TRBJ1-2
size: .
D: .
V: TRBV12-3/TRBV12-4
CDR3: CASSLARGGYTF
DNA: TGTGCCAGCAGTTTAGCGCGAGGCGGCTACACCTTC

J: TRBJ1-2
size: .
D: TRBD1
V: TRBV28
CDR3: CASSSTGVDLRGYTF
DNA: TGTGCCAGCAGTTCTACAGGGGTTGATTTGAGGGGCTACACCTTC

J: TRBJ1-2
size: .
D: .
V: TRBV9
CDR3: CASSVDSNYGYTF
DNA: TGTGCCAGCAGCGTAGATTCAAACTATGGCTACACCTTC

J: TRBJ2-7
size: .
D: TRBD1
V: TRBV27
CDR3: CASVEDRGNEQYF
DNA: TGTGCCAGCGTAGAGGACAGGGGCAACGAGCAGTACTTC

J: TRBJ2-5
size: few
D: TRBD2
V: TRBV27
CDR3: CASSLGGNQETQYF
DNA: TGTGCCAGCAGCCTGGGGGGGAACCAAGAGACCCAGTACTTC